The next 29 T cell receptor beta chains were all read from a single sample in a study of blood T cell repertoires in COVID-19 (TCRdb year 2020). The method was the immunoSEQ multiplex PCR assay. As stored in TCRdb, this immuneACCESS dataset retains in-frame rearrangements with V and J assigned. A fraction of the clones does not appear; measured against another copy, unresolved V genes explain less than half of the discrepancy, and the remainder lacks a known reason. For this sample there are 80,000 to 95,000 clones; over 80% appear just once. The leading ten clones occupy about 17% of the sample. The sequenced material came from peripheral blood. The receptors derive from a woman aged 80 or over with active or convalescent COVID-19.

CDR3 bases: TGTGCCAGCAGTTTCGGGGGGGTACTGAGCGAGCAGTACTTC. Translated: CASSFGGVLSEQYF. This chain joins TRBV28 and TRBJ2-7, with TRBD2 matching over 8 bases. V trimming: 3 bases; J trimming: 6 bases; junction bases outside the gene matches: 7. The CDR3 has 14 amino acids. Germline V gives CDR1 MDHEN, CDR2 SYDVKM.

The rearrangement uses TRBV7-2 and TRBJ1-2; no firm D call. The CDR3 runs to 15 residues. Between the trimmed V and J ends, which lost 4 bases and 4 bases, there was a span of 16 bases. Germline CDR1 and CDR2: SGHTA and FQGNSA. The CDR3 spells CASSSYQTGVYGYTF. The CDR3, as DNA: TGTGCCAGCAGCTCCTACCAGACCGGAGTCTATGGCTACACCTTC.

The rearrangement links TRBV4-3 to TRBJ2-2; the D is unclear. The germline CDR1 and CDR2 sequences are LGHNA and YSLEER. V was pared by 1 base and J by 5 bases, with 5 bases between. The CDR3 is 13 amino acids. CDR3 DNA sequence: TGCGCCAGCAGCCAAGGAGTTACCGGGGAGCTGTTTTTT. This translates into CASSQGVTGELFF.

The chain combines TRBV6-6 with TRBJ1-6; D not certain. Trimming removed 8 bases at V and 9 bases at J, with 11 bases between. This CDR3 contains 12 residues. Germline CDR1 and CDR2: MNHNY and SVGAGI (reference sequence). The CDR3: CASRPGGSPLHF. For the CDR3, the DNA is TGTGCCAGCCGGCCCGGCGGTTCACCCCTCCACTTT.

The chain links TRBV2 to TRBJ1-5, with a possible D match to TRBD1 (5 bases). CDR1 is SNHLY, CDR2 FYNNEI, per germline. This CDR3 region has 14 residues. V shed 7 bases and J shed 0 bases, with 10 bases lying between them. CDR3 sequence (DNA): TGTGCCAGCAAACAGGACCGTAGCAATCAGCCCCAGCATTTT. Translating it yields CASKQDRSNQPQHF.

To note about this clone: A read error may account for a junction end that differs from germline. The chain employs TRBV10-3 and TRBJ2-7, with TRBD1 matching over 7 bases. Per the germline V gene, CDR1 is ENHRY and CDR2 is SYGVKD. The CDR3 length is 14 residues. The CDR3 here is CAIRATGPDYGQYF. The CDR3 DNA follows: TGTGCCATCAGGGCGACAGGGCCAGACTACGGGCAGTACTTC.

CDR3 nucleotides: TGTGCCAGTAGTATCAAGCCCAGGGGGGCCTACGAGCAGTACTTC. Translation gives CASSIKPRGAYEQYF. This chain links TRBV19 with TRBJ2-7; TRBD1 might be the D (7 bases). CDR3 length: 15 residues. V lost 3 bases and J 2 bases, leaving 14 bases between the germline ends. Germline V gene lookup returns CDR1 LNHDA and CDR2 SQIVND (reference sequence).

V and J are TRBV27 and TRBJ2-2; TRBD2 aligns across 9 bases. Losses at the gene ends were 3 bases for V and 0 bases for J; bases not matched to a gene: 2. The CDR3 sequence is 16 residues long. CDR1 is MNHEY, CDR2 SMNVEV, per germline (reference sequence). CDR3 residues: CASSFSSGANTGELFF. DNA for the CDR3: TGTGCCAGCAGTTTTTCTAGCGGGGCGAACACCGGGGAGCTGTTTTTT.

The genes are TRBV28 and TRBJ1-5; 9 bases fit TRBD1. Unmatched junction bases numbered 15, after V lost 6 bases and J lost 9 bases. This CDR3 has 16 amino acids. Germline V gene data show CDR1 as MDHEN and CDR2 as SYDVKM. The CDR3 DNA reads TGTGCCAGCAGCCCGCAAACCGGGACAGGGCTTCGGCCCCAGCATTTT. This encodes CASSPQTGTGLRPQHF.

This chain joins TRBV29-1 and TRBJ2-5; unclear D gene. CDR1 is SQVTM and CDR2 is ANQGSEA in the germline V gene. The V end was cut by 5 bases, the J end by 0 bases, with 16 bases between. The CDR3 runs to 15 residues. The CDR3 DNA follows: TGCAGCGTTCTAAGAGCTCCCACGTACCAAGAGACCCAGTACTTC. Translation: CSVLRAPTYQETQYF.

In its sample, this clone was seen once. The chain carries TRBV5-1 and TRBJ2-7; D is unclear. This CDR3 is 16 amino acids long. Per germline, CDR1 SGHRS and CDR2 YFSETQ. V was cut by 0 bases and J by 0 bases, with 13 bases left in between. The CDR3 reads CASSLDAGGSSYEQYF. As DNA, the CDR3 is TGCGCCAGCAGCTTGGACGCAGGTGGTAGCTCCTACGAGCAGTACTTC.

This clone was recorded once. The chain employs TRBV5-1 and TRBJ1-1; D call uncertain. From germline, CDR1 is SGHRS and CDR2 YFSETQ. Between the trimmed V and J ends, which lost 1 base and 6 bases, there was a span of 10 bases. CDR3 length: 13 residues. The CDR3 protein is CASSLSRISEAFF. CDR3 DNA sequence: TGCGCCAGCAGCTTGTCCAGAATATCTGAAGCTTTCTTT.

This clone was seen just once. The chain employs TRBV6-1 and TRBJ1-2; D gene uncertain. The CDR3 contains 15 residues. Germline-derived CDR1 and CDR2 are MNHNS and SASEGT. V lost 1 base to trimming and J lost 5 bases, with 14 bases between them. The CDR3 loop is CASSEDAGTFYGYTF. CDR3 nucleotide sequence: TGTGCCAGCAGTGAAGATGCAGGTACCTTTTATGGCTACACCTTC.

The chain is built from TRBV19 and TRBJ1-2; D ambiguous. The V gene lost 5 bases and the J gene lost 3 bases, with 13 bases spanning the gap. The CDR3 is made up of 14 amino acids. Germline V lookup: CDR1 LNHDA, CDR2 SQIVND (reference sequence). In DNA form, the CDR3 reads TGTGCCAGTAGTCTCGAGGGTAGATACTATGGCTACACCTTC. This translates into CASSLEGRYYGYTF. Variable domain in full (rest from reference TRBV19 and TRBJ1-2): DGGITQSPKYLFRKEGQNVTLSCEQNLNHDAMYWYRQDPGQGLRLIYYSQIVNDFQKGDIAEGYSVSREKKESFPLTVTSAQKNPTAFYLCASSLEGRYYGYTFGSGTRLTVV.

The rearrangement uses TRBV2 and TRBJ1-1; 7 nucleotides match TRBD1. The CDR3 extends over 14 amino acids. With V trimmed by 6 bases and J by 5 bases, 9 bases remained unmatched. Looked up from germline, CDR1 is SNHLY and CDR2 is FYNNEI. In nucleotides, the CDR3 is TGTGCCAGCAGGGGGGACAGCCTTAGGACTGAAGCTTTCTTT. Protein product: CASRGDSLRTEAFF.

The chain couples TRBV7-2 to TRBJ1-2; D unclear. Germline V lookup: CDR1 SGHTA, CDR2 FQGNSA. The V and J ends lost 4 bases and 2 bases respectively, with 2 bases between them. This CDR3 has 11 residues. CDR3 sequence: CASSSNYGYTF. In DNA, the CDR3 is TGTGCCAGCAGCTCGAACTATGGCTACACCTTC.

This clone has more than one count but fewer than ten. The CDR3 DNA is TGTGCCAGCAGCGAAACCTCAGGGGGCGGGAAGACCCAGTACTTC. It translates to CASSETSGGGKTQYF. The chain recombines TRBV5-4 with TRBJ2-5, with 8 bases fitting TRBD1. The junction had 11 bases not matched to a gene; V was cut back by 4 bases and J by 6 bases. Germline assignment: CDR1 SGHNT and CDR2 YYREEE (reference sequence). The CDR3 length is 15 residues. The complete variable domain, with remaining parts taken from reference TRBV5-4 and TRBJ2-5, reads ETGVTQSPTHLIKTRGQQVTLRCSSQSGHNTVSWYQQALGQGPQFIFQYYREEENGRGNFPPRFSGLQFPNYSSELNVNALELDDSALYLCASSETSGGGKTQYFGPGTRLLVL.

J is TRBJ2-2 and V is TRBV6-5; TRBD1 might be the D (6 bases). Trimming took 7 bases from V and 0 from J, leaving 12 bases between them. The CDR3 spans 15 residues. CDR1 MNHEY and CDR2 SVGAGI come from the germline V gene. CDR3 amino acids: CASIPGHPNTGELFF. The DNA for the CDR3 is TGTGCCAGCATACCGGGACACCCGAACACCGGGGAGCTGTTTTTT.

This CDR3 is CASSPGGGDTQYF. CDR3 bases: TGTGCCAGCAGCCCGGGGGGAGGAGATACGCAGTATTTT. The J gene is TRBJ2-3, the V gene TRBV7-3, with 7 bases that match TRBD2. Germline values: CDR1 SGHTA, CDR2 FQGTGA. This CDR3 is built from 13 residues. J lost 5 bases, V lost 5 bases, and 4 bases had no gene match.

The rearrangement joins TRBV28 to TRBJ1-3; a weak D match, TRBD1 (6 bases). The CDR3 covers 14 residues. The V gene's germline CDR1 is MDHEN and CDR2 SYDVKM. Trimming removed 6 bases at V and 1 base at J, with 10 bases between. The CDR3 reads CASSLQGSGNTIYF. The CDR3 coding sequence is TGTGCCAGCAGCCTACAGGGATCTGGAAACACCATATATTTT.

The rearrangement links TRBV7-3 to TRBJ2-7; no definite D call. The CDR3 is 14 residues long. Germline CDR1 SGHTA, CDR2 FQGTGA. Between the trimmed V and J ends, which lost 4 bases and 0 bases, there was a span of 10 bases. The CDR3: CASSSDRSSYEQYF. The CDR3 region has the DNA TGTGCCAGCAGCTCTGACCGGAGCTCCTACGAGCAGTACTTC.

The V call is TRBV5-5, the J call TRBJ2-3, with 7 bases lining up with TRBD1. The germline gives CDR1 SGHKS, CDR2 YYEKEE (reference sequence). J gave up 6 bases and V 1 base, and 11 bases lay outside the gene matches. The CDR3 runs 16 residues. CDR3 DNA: TGTGCCAGCAGCTTGAACAGGGGAGCTGCGATGGATACGCAGTATTTT. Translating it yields CASSLNRGAAMDTQYF.

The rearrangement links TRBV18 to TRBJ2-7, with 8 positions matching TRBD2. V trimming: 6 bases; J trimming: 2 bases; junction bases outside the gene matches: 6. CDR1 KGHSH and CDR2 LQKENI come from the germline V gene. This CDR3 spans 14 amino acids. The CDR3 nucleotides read TGTGCCAGCTCCTCGGGGGGGCCGACCTACGAGCAGTACTTC. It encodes CASSSGGPTYEQYF.

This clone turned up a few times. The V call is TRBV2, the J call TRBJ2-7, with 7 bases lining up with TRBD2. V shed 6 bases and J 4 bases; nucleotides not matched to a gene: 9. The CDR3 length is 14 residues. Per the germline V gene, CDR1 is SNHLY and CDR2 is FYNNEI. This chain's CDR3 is CASSFRGGDYEQYF. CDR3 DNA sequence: TGTGCCAGCAGCTTTCGCGGGGGAGATTACGAGCAGTACTTC.

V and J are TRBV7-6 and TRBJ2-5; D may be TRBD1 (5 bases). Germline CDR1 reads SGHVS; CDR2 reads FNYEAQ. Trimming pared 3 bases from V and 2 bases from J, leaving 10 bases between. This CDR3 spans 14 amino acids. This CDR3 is CASSLGPMQETQYF. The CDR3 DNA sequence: TGTGCCAGCAGCTTGGGGCCCATGCAAGAGACCCAGTACTTC.

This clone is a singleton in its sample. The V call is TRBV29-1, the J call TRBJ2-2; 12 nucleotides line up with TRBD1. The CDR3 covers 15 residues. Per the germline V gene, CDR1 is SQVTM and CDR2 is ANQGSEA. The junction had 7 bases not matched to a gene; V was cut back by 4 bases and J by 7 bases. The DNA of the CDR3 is TGCAGCGTTGCCGGGACAGGGGGCGCGGGCGGGGAGCTGTTTTTT. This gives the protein CSVAGTGGAGGELFF.

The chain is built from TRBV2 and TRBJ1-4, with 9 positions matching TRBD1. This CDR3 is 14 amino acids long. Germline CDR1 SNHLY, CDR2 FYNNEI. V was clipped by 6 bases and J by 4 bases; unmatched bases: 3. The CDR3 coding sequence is TGTGCCAGCAGAGAGACAGGGGGTAATGAAAAACTGTTTTTT. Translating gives CASRETGGNEKLFF.

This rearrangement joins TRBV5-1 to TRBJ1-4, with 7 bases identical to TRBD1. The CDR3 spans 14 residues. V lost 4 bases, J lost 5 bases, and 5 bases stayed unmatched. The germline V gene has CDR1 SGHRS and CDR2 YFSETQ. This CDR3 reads CASSIRQGNEKLFF. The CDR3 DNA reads TGCGCCAGCAGCATCCGACAGGGCAATGAAAAACTGTTTTTT.

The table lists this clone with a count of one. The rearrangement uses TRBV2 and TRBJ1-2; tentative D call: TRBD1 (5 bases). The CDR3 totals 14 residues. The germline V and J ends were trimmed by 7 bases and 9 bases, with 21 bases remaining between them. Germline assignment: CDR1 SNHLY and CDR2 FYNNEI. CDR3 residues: CASIPGLLVGSYTF. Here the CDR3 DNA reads TGTGCCAGCATTCCGGGACTCCTCGTGGGGAGCTACACCTTC. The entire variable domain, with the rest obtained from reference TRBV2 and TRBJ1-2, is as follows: EPEVTQTPSHQVTQMGQEVILRCVPISNHLYFYWYRQILGQKVEFLVSFYNNEISEKSEIFDDQFSVERPDGSNFTLKIRSTKLEDSAMYFCASIPGLLVGSYTFGSGTRLTVV.